The next 25 T cell receptor beta chains were all read from a single sample in a study of Ad26.COV2.S vaccination and SARS-CoV-2 variants. Generated by immunoSEQ multiplex PCR, the TCRdb table keeps only in-frame clones and is missing some. Here the sample spans around 370,000 clones, roughly 94% being singletons. The input for sequencing was peripheral blood, taken after recovery from COVID-19. Receptors were obtained from a human donor who had recovered from COVID-19.

The chain employs TRBV10-3 and TRBJ2-1; 7 nucleotides line up with TRBD1. The J segment lost 6 bases and the V segment lost 0 bases, leaving 5 bases of the junction unmatched. The germline CDR1 and CDR2 sequences are ENHRY and SYGVKD. The CDR3 is 15 amino acids. CDR3 DNA: TGTGCCATCAGTGAGTCTTTTAGGGGGCCCAATGAGCAGTTCTTC. It is translated as CAISESFRGPNEQFF.

In its sample, this clone was seen once. The chain combines TRBV23-1 with TRBJ1-5; maybe TRBD1 (6 bases). TRBV23-1 is reported as an ORF; its role is uncertain. With 8 bases removed from V and 3 bases from J, the gap between germline ends came to 17 bases. The CDR3 extends over 15 amino acids. The CDR3 nucleotides are TGCGCCAGCCCACGTCGGGGGGCATTCAATCAGCCCCAGCATTTT. Translation gives CASPRRGAFNQPQHF.

CDR3 amino acids: CAISESFGDRHLDEQYF. CDR3 bases: TGTGCCATCAGTGAGTCCTTTGGGGACCGCCATTTGGACGAGCAGTACTTC. This rearrangement joins TRBV10-3 to TRBJ2-7; D possibly matches TRBD1 or TRBD2 (5 bases each). V lost 0 bases to trimming and J lost 5 bases, with 20 bases between them. The V gene's germline CDR1 is ENHRY and CDR2 SYGVKD. The CDR3 is made up of 17 amino acids.

This clone appeared once. The rearrangement joins TRBV11-2 to TRBJ1-2; D is possibly TRBD1 (5 bases). The CDR3 length is 13 residues. The germline V and J ends were trimmed by 5 bases and 4 bases, with 11 bases remaining between them. Germline values: CDR1 SGHAT, CDR2 FQNNGV. The CDR3 bases are TGTGCCAGCAGCAAAAGGGACCTCTATGGCTACACCTTC. Translation: CASSKRDLYGYTF.

This clone was observed a single time. The chain uses TRBV18 and TRBJ2-1; a weak D match, TRBD1 (5 bases). The CDR3 runs to 16 residues. V lost 3 bases and J lost 0, with 12 bases in between. The germline gives CDR1 KGHSH, CDR2 LQKENI. Here the CDR3 DNA reads TGTGCCAGCTCACCGATCTGGGGCAGCTCCTACAATGAGCAGTTCTTC. Its translation: CASSPIWGSSYNEQFF.

The V and J genes are TRBV5-8 and TRBJ1-1, with D tentatively TRBD1 (5 bases). The CDR3 covers 14 residues. The V gene's germline CDR1 is SGHTS and CDR2 YDEGEE. Trimming stripped 4 bases from V and 6 bases from J, with 16 bases between. The CDR3 here is CASSAARGNAEAFF. The CDR3 region has the DNA TGTGCCAGCAGCGCAGCGAGGGGCAATGCTGAAGCTTTCTTT.

This chain uses TRBV6-6 with TRBJ1-3; D remains ambiguous. This CDR3 comprises 14 residues. Germline assignment: CDR1 MNHNY and CDR2 SVGAGI (reference sequence). The V and J ends lost 2 bases and 5 bases respectively, with 10 bases between them. In nucleotides, the CDR3 is TGTGCCAGCAGTTACGAGGAGGGAAGAAACACCATATATTTT. Translating it yields CASSYEEGRNTIYF.

The chain joins TRBV5-3 to TRBJ2-4, with D perhaps TRBD1 (6 bases). TRBV5-3 falls under the ORF class, with uncertain function. The CDR3 sequence is 14 residues long. V shed 4 bases and J shed 9 bases, with 17 bases lying between them. CDR3 loop: CARSRRRDKAIQYF. The CDR3, as DNA: TGTGCCAGAAGCAGACGCCGGGACAAAGCCATTCAGTACTTC.

This clone has only a few counts. V gene TRBV7-2 combines with J gene TRBJ2-7, with TRBD1 matching 7 bases. J lost 4 bases, V lost 4 bases, and 4 bases had no gene match. Germline V CDR1 and CDR2: SGHTA, FQGNSA. The CDR3 covers 13 residues. CDR3 residues: CASSYGQAYEQYF. The CDR3 DNA sequence: TGTGCCAGCAGCTATGGACAGGCATACGAGCAGTACTTC. The complete variable domain, with remaining parts taken from reference TRBV7-2 and TRBJ2-7, reads GAGVSQSPSNKVTEKGKDVELRCDPISGHTALYWYRQSLGQGLEFLIYFQGNSAPDKSGLPSDRFSAERTGGSVSTLTIQRTQQEDSAVYLCASSYGQAYEQYFGPGTRLTVT.

J is TRBJ2-7 and V is TRBV6-1; D is ambiguous. Trimming shortened V by 3 bases and J by 6 bases, and 9 bases separated the two germline ends. This CDR3 is built from 12 residues. Germline V gene data show CDR1 as MNHNS and CDR2 as SASEGT. The chain's CDR3 is CASSEAPSEQYF. The CDR3 DNA sequence: TGTGCCAGCAGTGAGGCCCCGAGCGAGCAGTACTTC.

V usage is TRBV2 and J usage is TRBJ1-4; 7 bases line up with TRBD1. Unmatched junction bases numbered 5, after V lost 7 bases and J lost 6 bases. The CDR3 runs to 13 residues. The germline gives CDR1 SNHLY, CDR2 FYNNEI. The CDR3 reads CASNRQGYEKLFF. The DNA for the CDR3 is TGTGCCAGCAACCGACAGGGTTATGAAAAACTGTTTTTT.

The gene calls are TRBV5-1 and TRBJ2-3; 9 positions match TRBD1. The V gene end was trimmed by 1 base and the J gene end by 3 bases; junction bases not matched to a gene: 3. The CDR3 is 15 amino acids. The V gene's germline CDR1 is SGHRS and CDR2 YFSETQ. The CDR3 region has the DNA TGCGCCAGCAGCTTGAAGGGACAGGGAACAGATACGCAGTATTTT. Residues: CASSLKGQGTDTQYF.

The rearrangement joins TRBV5-1 to TRBJ2-3; 12 nucleotides align to TRBD2. V lost 2 bases, J lost 1 base, and 5 bases stayed unmatched. Germline CDR1 reads SGHRS; CDR2 reads YFSETQ. The CDR3 has 17 residues. CDR3 DNA: TGCGCCAGCAGCTTTACACTAGCGGGGGGAGGCACAGATACGCAGTATTTT. Translation: CASSFTLAGGGTDTQYF. The full variable domain, in which reference TRBV5-1 and TRBJ2-3 provide the parts outside the CDR3, is KAGVTQTPRYLIKTRGQQVTLSCSPISGHRSVSWYQQTPGQGLQFLFEYFSETQRNKGNFPGRFSGRQFSNSRSEMNVSTLELGDSALYLCASSFTLAGGGTDTQYFGPGTRLTVL.

The chain combines TRBV6-5 with TRBJ1-2; TRBD1 matches at 7 bases. Per the germline V gene, CDR1 is MNHEY and CDR2 is SVGAGI. CDR3 length: 15 amino acids. Unmatched junction bases numbered 14, after V lost 7 bases and J lost 6 bases. CDR3 DNA sequence: TGTGCCAGCATTGGGACAGACCGGGCTGGAAATGGCTACACCTTC. Protein product: CASIGTDRAGNGYTF.

This clone was counted once. The V gene is TRBV27, the J gene TRBJ1-2, with TRBD1 as a possible D gene (6 bases). The ends were cut back, 4 bases at V and 3 bases at J, with 12 bases in the middle. CDR3 length: 14 amino acids. From germline, CDR1 is MNHEY and CDR2 SMNVEV (reference sequence). The CDR3 loop is CASSSGGADYGYTF. The CDR3, as DNA: TGTGCCAGCAGTTCTGGGGGGGCGGACTATGGCTACACCTTC.

This rearrangement joins TRBV7-9 to TRBJ2-1; weak D call: TRBD1 (6 bases). Germline loops: CDR1 SEHNR, CDR2 FQNEAQ (reference sequence). This CDR3 has 16 residues. V lost 5 bases, J lost 0 bases, and 14 bases lay in between. The CDR3 DNA is TGTGCCAGCAGCGGGGGCGAGGGGGACTCCTACAATGAGCAGTTCTTC. Protein: CASSGGEGDSYNEQFF.

This clone occurred once. The chain employs TRBV29-1 and TRBJ2-7; tentative D call: TRBD2 (6 bases). This CDR3 spans 12 amino acids. The germline V and J ends were trimmed by 6 bases and 4 bases, with 13 bases remaining between them. Germline V gives CDR1 SQVTM, CDR2 ANQGSEA. For the CDR3, the DNA is TGCAGCGTCCGGGCGGGACCATACGAGCAGTACTTC. Residues: CSVRAGPYEQYF.

This clone was recorded only once. J is TRBJ2-7 and V is TRBV9; 8 bases match TRBD2. The CDR3 extends over 17 amino acids. In germline, CDR1 is SGDLS, CDR2 YYNGEE. V shed 4 bases, J shed 1 base, and the junction held 13 bases outside the gene matches. CDR3 DNA sequence: TGTGCCAGCAGCCCTAGTGGGACTAGTGGGATGTCCTACGAGCAGTACTTC. Its translation: CASSPSGTSGMSYEQYF.

The chain has TRBV19 and TRBJ2-3, with 13 positions matching TRBD2. Germline V gives CDR1 LNHDA, CDR2 SQIVND (reference sequence). J lost 6 bases, V lost 5 bases, and 8 bases had no gene match. CDR3 size: 16 residues. The CDR3 bases are TGTGCCAGTAGTGACTCACTAGCGGGGGGGCGGGATACGCAGTATTTT. As protein: CASSDSLAGGRDTQYF.

This clone was observed a handful of times. The V gene is TRBV19, the J gene TRBJ1-2, with 9 bases aligning to TRBD1. The CDR3 sequence is 13 residues long. Losses at the gene ends were 5 bases for V and 7 bases for J; bases not matched to a gene: 5. Germline loops: CDR1 LNHDA, CDR2 SQIVND (reference sequence). The CDR3 spells CASSSDRGSGYTF. The DNA of the CDR3 is TGTGCCAGTAGTTCGGACAGGGGATCTGGCTACACCTTC.

This chain links TRBV5-1 with TRBJ1-1, with D perhaps matching TRBD1 (6 bases). CDR1 and CDR2 (germline): SGHRS, YFSETQ. The CDR3 has 15 amino acids. With 0 bases removed from V and 0 bases from J, the gap between germline ends came to 9 bases. The CDR3 spells CASSLGQAMNTEAFF. The CDR3 DNA is TGCGCCAGCAGCTTGGGACAGGCGATGAACACTGAAGCTTTCTTT. The full variable domain, its missing parts supplied by reference TRBV5-1 and TRBJ1-1, is KAGVTQTPRYLIKTRGQQVTLSCSPISGHRSVSWYQQTPGQGLQFLFEYFSETQRNKGNFPGRFSGRQFSNSRSEMNVSTLELGDSALYLCASSLGQAMNTEAFFGQGTRLTVV.

The chain joins TRBV24-1 to TRBJ2-7, with 8 nucleotides matching TRBD1. V gave up 0 bases and J gave up 2 bases; unmatched junction bases: 8. The CDR3 is 17 residues long. CDR1 and CDR2 from the germline V gene are KGHDR and SFDVKD. CDR3 in amino acids: CATSDLVHARGPYEQYF. DNA of the CDR3: TGTGCCACCAGTGATTTGGTACACGCCAGGGGGCCCTACGAGCAGTACTTC.

The chain links TRBV29-1 to TRBJ2-2; tentatively, D is TRBD2 (7 bases). Trimming removed 6 bases from V and 4 bases from J, with 12 bases in between. Per germline, CDR1 SQVTM and CDR2 ANQGSEA. CDR3 size: 13 residues. Here the CDR3 DNA reads TGCAGCGTGGAGGGAGGGGGCACCGGGGAGCTGTTTTTT. It translates to CSVEGGGTGELFF.

The V call is TRBV25-1, the J call TRBJ2-2, with D hard to call. V dropped 7 bases and J dropped 7 bases, with 10 bases sitting between them. This CDR3 has 12 residues. Per germline, CDR1 MGHDK and CDR2 SYGVNS. The CDR3: CASKSTVGELFF. The CDR3 bases are TGTGCCAGCAAGTCGACTGTCGGGGAGCTGTTTTTT.

This rearrangement joins TRBV12-5 to TRBJ2-2, with D unresolved. The CDR3 has 15 residues. V lost 4 bases and J 4 bases, leaving 13 bases between the germline ends. CDR1 is LGHNT, CDR2 FRNRAP, per germline. The CDR3 region is CASGSPNPVTGELFF. For the CDR3, the DNA is TGTGCTAGTGGTTCCCCAAACCCGGTCACCGGGGAGCTGTTTTTT.